Listed here are 8 T cell receptor beta chains from one sample, sequenced in a study of blood T cell repertoires in COVID-19. Method: immunoSEQ multiplex PCR; TCRdb's copy keeps in-frame clones and lacks some. The table lists some 260,000 clones, 88% of them singletons. Sequenced material: peripheral blood. Receptors originate from a woman in her seventies with COVID-19, enrolled during active disease.

This chain connects TRBV2 to TRBJ2-7; 8 bases match TRBD2. CDR1 is SNHLY and CDR2 is FYNNEI in the germline V gene. The CDR3 runs 14 residues. J was trimmed by 0 bases and V by 6 bases; bases with no gene match: 4. For the CDR3, the DNA is TGTGCCAGCAGATGGCGGGAGGTCTCCTACGAGCAGTACTTC. The encoded protein is CASRWREVSYEQYF.

This clone was counted only a few times. This chain links TRBV15 with TRBJ1-1; D perhaps matches TRBD1 (5 bases). Germline assignment: CDR1 LNHNV and CDR2 YYDKDF (reference sequence). The CDR3 loop spans 13 amino acids. Trimming removed 7 bases from V and 6 bases from J, with 15 bases in between. The CDR3, as DNA: TGTGCCACCAAGGCAGGGATAGTTTCTGAAGCTTTCTTT. Encoded protein: CATKAGIVSEAFF.

The V call is TRBV25-1, the J call TRBJ1-5; TRBD1 agrees at 8 bases. The ends lost 4 bases at V and 4 bases at J; junction bases unmatched: 9. Germline V CDR1 and CDR2: MGHDK, SYGVNS. The CDR3 spans 16 residues. CDR3 amino acids: CASSAPGTGANQPQHF. The DNA for the CDR3 is TGTGCCAGCAGTGCCCCCGGGACAGGTGCAAATCAGCCCCAGCATTTT.

The chain recombines TRBV4-1 with TRBJ2-5; TRBD2 might be the D (5 bases). Looked up from germline, CDR1 is MGHRA and CDR2 is YSYEKL. V was clipped by 1 base and J by 6 bases, with 18 bases between them. The CDR3 is made up of 16 amino acids. CDR3 residues: CASSQVAGSVWQTQYF. In nucleotides, the CDR3 is TGCGCCAGCAGCCAAGTGGCGGGTTCCGTGTGGCAGACCCAGTACTTC.

The J gene is TRBJ2-5, the V gene TRBV28; the match to TRBD1 covers 10 bases. Germline V gene lookup returns CDR1 MDHEN and CDR2 SYDVKM. The CDR3 is made up of 15 amino acids. V was clipped by 3 bases and J by 4 bases; unmatched bases: 5. The CDR3, as DNA: TGTGCCAGCAGTTTTCCCCGGACAGGGGGAGAGACCCAGTACTTC. This gives the protein CASSFPRTGGETQYF.

This chain's CDR3 is CASRKDQGFSNQPQHF. The CDR3 region has the DNA TGTGCCAGCAGGAAAGACCAGGGTTTTAGCAATCAGCCCCAGCATTTT. V and J are TRBV28 and TRBJ1-5; D perhaps matches TRBD1 (5 bases). The CDR3 is made up of 16 amino acids. V lost 6 bases, J lost 0 bases, and 15 bases lay in between. CDR1 is MDHEN and CDR2 is SYDVKM in the germline V gene.

The J gene is TRBJ1-1, the V gene TRBV5-4; TRBD1 agrees at 7 bases. The V segment lost 4 bases and the J segment 2 bases; nucleotides outside the gene matches: 11. The CDR3 is 16 residues long. In germline, CDR1 is SGHNT, CDR2 YYREEE (reference sequence). The DNA of the CDR3 is TGTGCCAGCAGCCCACAGGGGATCCTACCCAACACTGAAGCTTTCTTT. This codes for CASSPQGILPNTEAFF. Using reference TRBV5-4 and TRBJ1-1 for the parts outside the CDR3, the full variable domain is ETGVTQSPTHLIKTRGQQVTLRCSSQSGHNTVSWYQQALGQGPQFIFQYYREEENGRGNFPPRFSGLQFPNYSSELNVNALELDDSALYLCASSPQGILPNTEAFFGQGTRLTVV.

The J gene is TRBJ2-3, the V gene TRBV7-2, with 9 bases identical to TRBD2. CDR3 size: 16 residues. V lost 4 bases to trimming and J lost 3 bases; unmatched junction nucleotides: 8. Germline-derived CDR1 and CDR2 are SGHTA and FQGNSA. The CDR3 reads CASSSDIAGATDTQYF. The CDR3, as DNA: TGTGCCAGCAGCTCGGACATAGCGGGAGCTACAGATACGCAGTATTTT.